This TCR beta chain was recovered during a study of T cell repertoires in cytomegalovirus infection. The wider study: Shared public TCR beta signatures pointed to both CMV infection and a matching HLA type.

Note on this clonotype: What it binds is unknown.

Via MiXCR, TCRdb re-called the reads, giving one row per CDR3 protein. Of over 200,000 distinct CDR3 sequences listed, around 15% are singletons. Findings of the study overall: Individuals carrying CMV plus the relevant HLA were identified by cumulative frequency of public TCR beta families. In two of eight donors, the top clonotype was HLA-C-restricted CMV-specific.

This CDR3 spans 12 amino acids. V was clipped by 0 bases and J by 7 bases, with 7 bases between them. Germline CDR1 reads SGHDN; CDR2 reads FVKESK. Sequences were obtained from PBMCs. The genes are TRBV14 and TRBJ2-7; D gene unclear. The clonotype originates from a human donor in good health (CMV status not recorded). Some clones in this sample may be carry-over from other donors' samples. The CDR3 DNA sequence: TGTGCCAGCAGCCAAGATCTATGGGAGCAGTACTTC. It codes for CASSQDLWEQYF.